The entry below describes one T cell receptor beta chain. Its antigen remains unknown. The read falls 3 residues short of the CDR3 end, and the missing part is taken from the germline J gene. Sequencing used immunoSEQ multiplex PCR; TCRdb keeps in-frame clones, though not all of them. This sample carries thousands of clones and no singletons, and around 5.4% goes to the top ten. Diagnosis required reduced IgG, IgA and/or IgM with specific antibody deficiency. The CVID group had over 12 females and some 30 males, mean age around 40. This entry comes from a study of T cell clonality in common variable immunodeficiency. Study-level results: Fewer deletions and N-nucleotide insertions were reportedly seen in common variable immunodeficiency TCR beta sequences.

The germline V gene encodes CDR1 SNHLY and CDR2 FYNNEI. V dropped 8 bases and J dropped 0; count of bases not matched to a gene: 4. CDR3 length equals 13 residues. Sequences were obtained from peripheral blood mononuclear cells. The J gene is TRBJ2-7, the V gene TRBV2; 7 bases agree with TRBD2. The TCR comes from a human donor with common variable immunodeficiency. The sequenced CDR3 bases are TGTGCCAGCGGCCGGGACTACTCCTACGAG. Amino acids: CASGRDYSYE. The CDR3 in its entirety is CASGRDYSYEQYF.